One and the same sample provided the 19 T cell receptor beta chains below, sequenced in a study of blood T cells in healthy people across ages. Combining a sample-barcoded 5' primer with a J-beta primer mix, a second PCR ran for about 6 to 12 cycles. TCRdb re-called the 5' RACE reads with MiXCR, one entry per CDR3 protein. This sample carries some 1.5 million distinct CDR3 sequences, approximately 30% of them seen once, and the ten largest clones take approximately 7.7%. Sequenced material: blood. The receptors originated from a woman aged 30 to 39 in good health.

This clonotype has a handful of counts. The V and J genes are TRBV7-2 and TRBJ1-5, with TRBD1 identical over 9 bases. The CDR3 loop spans 16 amino acids. Unmatched junction bases numbered 7, after V lost 1 base and J lost 6 bases. Germline lookup yields CDR1 SGHTA and CDR2 FQGNSA. The CDR3 nucleotides are TGTGCCAGCAGCTTAGGACCGGGACAGGGCGGTCAGCCCCAGCATTTT. The encoded protein is CASSLGPGQGGQPQHF.

The rearrangement joins TRBV12-3 or TRBV12-4 to TRBJ2-7; 8 positions match TRBD1. Trimming took 5 bases from V and 5 from J; bases not matched to a gene: 8. The CDR3 runs 14 residues. DNA for the CDR3: TGTGCCAGCAGTGTAGGGACAGGCATCCACGAGCAGTACTTC. Translated: CASSVGTGIHEQYF.

This clonotype was counted a few times. The chain is built from TRBV10-3 and TRBJ1-1; TRBD1 agrees at 8 bases. The CDR3 runs 13 residues. Germline trimming cut 4 bases from V and 4 bases from J; bases unmatched to any gene: 2. Germline assignment: CDR1 ENHRY and CDR2 SYGVKD. The CDR3 spells CAISGQGSTEAFF. CDR3 DNA: TGTGCCATCAGTGGACAGGGGTCCACTGAAGCTTTCTTT.

A few counts support this clonotype. In DNA, the CDR3 is TGCGCCAGCACCCCAGGACAGTCCGGATCCGGGGAGCTGTTTTTT. Translation: CASTPGQSGSGELFF. This chain joins TRBV5-1 and TRBJ2-2, with D possibly being TRBD1 (6 bases). This CDR3 contains 15 residues. V gave up 6 bases and J gave up 6 bases, with 18 bases separating them. The germline V gene has CDR1 SGHRS and CDR2 YFSETQ. The variable domain in full, with the rest retrieved from reference TRBV5-1 and TRBJ2-2, is KAGVTQTPRYLIKTRGQQVTLSCSPISGHRSVSWYQQTPGQGLQFLFEYFSETQRNKGNFPGRFSGRQFSNSRSEMNVSTLELGDSALYLCASTPGQSGSGELFFGEGSRLTVL.

As for this clonotype: Germline is not matched at one junction end, which may reflect a read error. The rearrangement uses TRBV11-2 and TRBJ1-2; D perhaps matches TRBD1 (5 bases). Germline CDR1 SGHAT, CDR2 FQNNGV. The CDR3 consists of 16 residues. The chain's CDR3 is CASSLGVTPLNYGYTF. The CDR3 bases are TGTGCCAGCAGTTTAGGGGTCACGCCCCTTAACTATGGCTACACCTTC.

The gene calls are TRBV7-9 and TRBJ1-6, with D possibly matching TRBD1 (6 bases). Trimming cost V 6 bases and J 11 bases, with 14 bases left between them. Germline V gene data show CDR1 as SEHNR and CDR2 as FQNEAQ (reference sequence). CDR3 length: 13 residues. CDR3 sequence (DNA): TGTGCCAGCAGTCCCGGGACACTCACACCCCTCCACTTT. This encodes CASSPGTLTPLHF.

The chain carries TRBV6-6 and TRBJ2-3; 10 bases agree with TRBD2. Germline CDR1 and CDR2: MNHNY and SVGAGI (reference sequence). The J segment lost 4 bases and the V segment lost 8 bases, leaving 6 bases of the junction unmatched. The CDR3 contains 14 residues. The DNA of the CDR3 is TGTGCCAGCCGACCTCTAGCGGGGGCAGATACGCAGTATTTT. Its translation is CASRPLAGADTQYF.

This clonotype was found a few times. The chain uses TRBV2 and TRBJ2-5, with 9 bases fitting TRBD1. Germline V gene data show CDR1 as SNHLY and CDR2 as FYNNEI. The CDR3 loop spans 12 amino acids. V shed 11 bases, J shed 2 bases, and the junction held 3 bases outside the gene matches. CDR3 residues: CAGGTGQETQYF. As DNA, the CDR3 is TGTGCCGGAGGGACAGGGCAAGAGACCCAGTACTTC.

The table lists this clonotype with many counts. The J gene is TRBJ2-5, the V gene TRBV10-2; D is ambiguous. With 2 bases removed from V and 4 bases from J, the gap between germline ends came to 2 bases. Germline-derived CDR1 and CDR2 are WSHSY and SAAADI. This CDR3 contains 11 residues. For the CDR3, the DNA is TGCGCCAGCAGTGAGACAGAGACCCAGTACTTC. This gives the protein CASSETETQYF.

The chain links TRBV7-2 to TRBJ2-1; 11 nucleotides align to TRBD2. Trimming took 5 bases from V and 9 from J; bases not matched to a gene: 12. The CDR3 has 16 residues. Germline CDR1 SGHTA, CDR2 FQGNSA. The CDR3 spells CASSPRGTLAGGEQFF. Here the CDR3 DNA reads TGTGCCAGCAGCCCCAGGGGCACCCTAGCGGGGGGTGAGCAGTTCTTC.

The J gene is TRBJ2-5, the V gene TRBV7-2, with 13 bases lining up with TRBD2. Germline CDR1 is SGHTA and CDR2 is FQGNSA. The CDR3 consists of 17 residues. The J segment lost 0 bases and the V segment lost 5 bases, leaving 6 bases of the junction unmatched. The CDR3 sequence is CASSPGTSGMYQETQYF. The CDR3 DNA sequence: TGTGCCAGCAGCCCCGGGACTAGCGGGATGTACCAAGAGACCCAGTACTTC. The full variable domain, completed using reference TRBV7-2 and TRBJ2-5, is GAGVSQSPSNKVTEKGKDVELRCDPISGHTALYWYRQSLGQGLEFLIYFQGNSAPDKSGLPSDRFSAERTGGSVSTLTIQRTQQEDSAVYLCASSPGTSGMYQETQYFGPGTRLLVL.

This clonotype occurred a few times. The chain has TRBV20-1 and TRBJ2-1; perhaps TRBD2 as D (5 bases). The CDR3 is made up of 14 amino acids. Germline V gene data show CDR1 as DFQATT and CDR2 as SNEGSKA (reference sequence). With 6 bases removed from V and 7 bases from J, the gap between germline ends came to 19 bases. The CDR3 here is CSATVAGRGNEQFF. As DNA, the CDR3 is TGCAGTGCCACTGTGGCGGGTCGGGGAAATGAGCAGTTCTTC.

The CDR3 nucleotides are TGTGCCTGGGCACGGCCGGGACAGGGGATCATCTATGGCTACACCTTC. It encodes CAWARPGQGIIYGYTF. The chain joins TRBV30 to TRBJ1-2; 10 bases match TRBD1. This CDR3 spans 16 amino acids. Germline CDR1 is GTSNPN and CDR2 is SVGIG (reference sequence). V was pared by 5 bases and J by 4 bases, with 13 bases of the junction left unmatched.

This clonotype turned up a few times. The chain links TRBV7-2 to TRBJ2-6; D is uncertain. The V end was cut by 6 bases, the J end by 2 bases, with 8 bases between. Germline V gene sequence: CDR1 SGHTA, CDR2 FQGNSA. CDR3 length equals 14 residues. CDR3 sequence reads: CASRTLPGANVLTF. The CDR3 DNA is TGTGCCAGCAGGACCCTCCCTGGGGCCAACGTCCTGACTTTC.

V is TRBV10-3 and J is TRBJ2-1, with D possibly being TRBD1 (5 bases). The germline V and J ends were trimmed by 6 bases and 10 bases, with 10 bases remaining between them. Germline CDR1 is ENHRY and CDR2 is SYGVKD. The length of the CDR3 is 11 residues. The chain's CDR3 is CAIRSDREQFF. The CDR3 bases are TGTGCCATCAGATCCGACAGAGAGCAGTTCTTC.

The rearrangement joins TRBV7-9 to TRBJ1-1, with D hard to call. Germline V gene data show CDR1 as SEHNR and CDR2 as FQNEAQ (reference sequence). The CDR3 totals 12 residues. V dropped 1 base and J dropped 11 bases, with 11 bases sitting between them. The CDR3 spells CASSLVDGNAFF. The CDR3 coding sequence is TGTGCCAGCAGCTTAGTTGATGGGAATGCTTTCTTT. Full variable domain (remainder filled in from reference TRBV7-9 and TRBJ1-1): DTGVSQNPRHKITKRGQNVTFRCDPISEHNRLYWYRQTLGQGPEFLTYFQNEAQLEKSRLLSDRFSAERPKGSFSTLEIQRTEQGDSAMYLCASSLVDGNAFFGQGTRLTVV.

This clonotype came up a few times. This chain uses TRBV11-2 with TRBJ2-5, with TRBD2 matching over 7 bases. The germline gives CDR1 SGHAT, CDR2 FQNNGV. J lost 4 bases, V lost 2 bases, and 13 bases had no gene match. CDR3 length equals 17 residues. CDR3 region: CASSLHIGREMGETQYF. The CDR3 region has the DNA TGTGCCAGCAGCTTACATATTGGGCGGGAGATGGGAGAGACCCAGTACTTC.

This clonotype was picked up one time. The chain uses TRBV4-1 and TRBJ1-1; no clear D gene. There are 16 residues in the CDR3. The V end lost 0 bases, the J end lost 0 bases, and 11 bases lay between the germline ends. Germline assignment: CDR1 MGHRA and CDR2 YSYEKL. CDR3 in amino acids: CASSQEGAGMNTEAFF. CDR3 DNA: TGCGCCAGCAGCCAAGAAGGTGCCGGAATGAACACTGAAGCTTTCTTT.

The chain links TRBV5-5 to TRBJ2-1; TRBD2 is a possible D gene (6 bases). CDR3 length: 16 residues. Germline V gene lookup returns CDR1 SGHKS and CDR2 YYEKEE (reference sequence). V was pared by 4 bases and J by 12 bases, with 26 bases between. CDR3 sequence (DNA): TGTGCCAGCAGCAGACGGGACCCACTAGCAGGAGATACGCAGTTCTTC. Its protein product is CASSRRDPLAGDTQFF.